The source of this T cell receptor (beta chain) is a study of response to subunit inactivated influenza vaccine. Findings of the study overall: The authors proposed limited new T cell recruitment per seasonal influenza vaccination.

TCRdb used MiXCR to reprocess the RT-PCR reads, holding one entry per CDR3 protein. Altogether over 450,000 distinct CDR3 sequences are present, over 10% being singletons, with the ten largest covering about 12%. The V segment lost 5 bases and the J segment 5 bases; nucleotides outside the gene matches: 5. Germline CDR1 and CDR2: SNHLY and FYNNEI. The CDR3 runs to 14 residues. In its sample, this clonotype was seen a few times. The antigen remains undetermined. The input for sequencing was PBMCs from blood, taken roughly 6 weeks after vaccination. The V gene is TRBV2, the J gene TRBJ1-5, with 8 positions matching TRBD1. The clonotype was recovered from a man aged 50 or older who received an inactivated influenza vaccine. CDR3 sequence (DNA): TGTGCCAGCAGTCCGGACAGGGCGGATCAGCCCCAGCATTTT. Protein sequence: CASSPDRADQPQHF. Full variable domain (outside the CDR3, taken from reference TRBV2 and TRBJ1-5): EPEVTQTPSHQVTQMGQEVILRCVPISNHLYFYWYRQILGQKVEFLVSFYNNEISEKSEIFDDQFSVERPDGSNFTLKIRSTKLEDSAMYFCASSPDRADQPQHFGDGTRLSIL.